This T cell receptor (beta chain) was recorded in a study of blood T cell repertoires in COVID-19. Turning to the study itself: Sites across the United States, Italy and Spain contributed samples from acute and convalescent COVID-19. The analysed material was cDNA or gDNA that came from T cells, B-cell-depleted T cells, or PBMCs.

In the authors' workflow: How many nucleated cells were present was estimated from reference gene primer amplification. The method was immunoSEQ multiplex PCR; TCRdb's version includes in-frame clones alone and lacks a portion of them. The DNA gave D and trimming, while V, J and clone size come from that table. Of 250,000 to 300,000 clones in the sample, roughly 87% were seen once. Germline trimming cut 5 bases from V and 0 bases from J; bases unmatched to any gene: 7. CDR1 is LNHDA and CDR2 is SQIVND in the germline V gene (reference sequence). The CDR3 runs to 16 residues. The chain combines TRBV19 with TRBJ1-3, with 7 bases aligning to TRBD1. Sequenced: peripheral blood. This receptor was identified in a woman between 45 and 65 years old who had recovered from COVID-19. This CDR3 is CASSARTGHSGNTIYF. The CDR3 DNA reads TGTGCCAGTAGTGCCCGGACAGGCCACTCTGGAAACACCATATATTTT.